This T cell receptor (beta chain) was recorded in a study of T cell responses to AZD1222 COVID-19 vaccine. Produced via immunoSEQ multiplex PCR; TCRdb's table is partial and in-frame only. The profile covers roughly 120,000 clones, with roughly nine tenths appearing a single time and approximately 2.4% taken by the ten largest. In germline, CDR1 is MRHNA, CDR2 SNTAGT. The junction had 8 bases not matched to a gene; V was cut back by 6 bases and J by 8 bases. This CDR3 comprises 15 residues. Study-wide findings and caveats: After the peak T cell response, and only then, were repertoires sampled. Possibly, clonal diversity was underestimated; donors were largely white British and included more females.

Turning to this clone: Its target is not known.

The chain is built from TRBV6-4 and TRBJ2-1; 12 nucleotides agree with TRBD2. Sequencing was performed on peripheral blood, taken on day 0 of AZD1222 vaccination. This clonotype originated in an adult in good health. CDR3 in DNA: TGTGCCAGCAGCCCCGGACTAGCGGGGAGGGATGAGCAGTTCTTC. Translation: CASSPGLAGRDEQFF.